The 24 T cell receptor beta chains reported below all come from one sample, sequenced in a study of graft-versus-host responses after intestinal transplantation. These receptors are not linked to any known antigen. Some clones are missing from TCRdb's copy, which holds only in-frame ones; the method was immunoSEQ multiplex PCR. The sample contains approximately 88,000 clones, around 90% of which appear only once. The sample here was unstimulated CD4+ T cells sorted from spleen or lymph node cells, taken before intestinal transplant. These receptors came from a human donor who received an intestinal transplant.

CDR3 nucleotide sequence: TGTGCCATCAGTGAGTCCGGGGGGATAGAGACCCAGTACTTC. This gives the protein CAISESGGIETQYF. V and J are TRBV10-3 and TRBJ2-5; 7 positions match TRBD2. V lost 0 bases and J lost 4; bases outside the gene matches: 2. The CDR3 contains 14 residues. Per germline, CDR1 ENHRY and CDR2 SYGVKD.

The V and J genes are TRBV5-1 and TRBJ2-6; 8 bases agree with TRBD1. Unmatched junction bases numbered 5, after V lost 3 bases and J lost 0 bases. The V gene's germline CDR1 is SGHRS and CDR2 YFSETQ. The CDR3 has 17 residues. CDR3 coding DNA: TGCGCCAGCAGCTCAGGGGGCACGATCTCTGGGGCCAACGTCCTGACTTTC. Residues: CASSSGGTISGANVLTF. Variable domain in full (rest from reference TRBV5-1 and TRBJ2-6): KAGVTQTPRYLIKTRGQQVTLSCSPISGHRSVSWYQQTPGQGLQFLFEYFSETQRNKGNFPGRFSGRQFSNSRSEMNVSTLELGDSALYLCASSSGGTISGANVLTFGAGSRLTVL.

V usage is TRBV5-1 and J usage is TRBJ1-1, with 8 bases identical to TRBD1. Germline V CDR1 and CDR2: SGHRS, YFSETQ. The trim removed 4 bases at V and 3 bases at J, leaving 5 bases unmatched. The CDR3 is made up of 14 amino acids. CDR3 sequence reads: CASSAGQGYTEAFF. The CDR3 coding sequence is TGCGCCAGCAGCGCCGGACAGGGCTACACTGAAGCTTTCTTT.

The chain is built from TRBV4-1 and TRBJ2-2; the D is unclear. The CDR3 is made up of 14 amino acids. Trimming took 4 bases from V and 7 from J, leaving 13 bases between them. Germline lookup yields CDR1 MGHRA and CDR2 YSYEKL. The DNA of the CDR3 is TGCGCCAGCAGCCCCCCGGGTCCGGGCGGGGAGCTGTTTTTT. Translation: CASSPPGPGGELFF.

To note about this clone: Its ends do not fully match the called genes, so a read error is possible. This chain's CDR3 is CPRFGTGPFRDSPLHF. The CDR3 region has the DNA TGCCCCCGGTTCGGGACAGGGCCCTTTCGTGATTCACCCCTCCACTTT. The chain employs TRBV19 and TRBJ1-6, with 9 positions matching TRBD1. In germline, CDR1 is LNHDA, CDR2 SQIVND (reference sequence). This CDR3 is built from 16 residues.

V and J are TRBV27 and TRBJ1-1; D unresolved. The V end lost 5 bases, the J end lost 1 base, and 8 bases lay between the germline ends. The CDR3 is made up of 13 amino acids. The germline CDR1 and CDR2 sequences are MNHEY and SMNVEV (reference sequence). CDR3 in DNA: TGTGCCAGCAGTACTAAAGCGAACACTGAAGCTTTCTTT. It specifies CASSTKANTEAFF.

J is TRBJ1-2 and V is TRBV19; 10 nucleotides match TRBD1. The germline CDR1 and CDR2 sequences are LNHDA and SQIVND (reference sequence). The CDR3 totals 12 residues. V lost 5 bases to trimming and J lost 8 bases; unmatched junction nucleotides: 2. The CDR3 DNA reads as TGTGCCAGTAGTGCGACAGGGGGCGGCTACACCTTC. Translated: CASSATGGGYTF. Complete variable domain (other parts from reference TRBV19 and TRBJ1-2): DGGITQSPKYLFRKEGQNVTLSCEQNLNHDAMYWYRQDPGQGLRLIYYSQIVNDFQKGDIAEGYSVSREKKESFPLTVTSAQKNPTAFYLCASSATGGGYTFGSGTRLTVV.

This clone was found once. V and J are TRBV11-2 and TRBJ1-2, with unresolved D. V lost 5 bases and J lost 1, with 14 bases in between. Germline-derived CDR1 and CDR2 are SGHAT and FQNNGV. The CDR3 is 15 residues long. CDR3 loop: CASSPGIAVNYGYTF. The CDR3 nucleotides read TGTGCCAGCAGCCCCGGGATCGCGGTTAACTATGGCTACACCTTC.

The gene calls are TRBV7-8 and TRBJ2-6; TRBD2 agrees at 8 bases. The ends lost 1 base at V and 0 bases at J; junction bases unmatched: 8. CDR1 and CDR2 from the germline V gene are SGHVS and FQNEAQ. The CDR3 runs to 19 residues. The CDR3 DNA follows: TGTGCCAGCAGCTTAGTAGGCGGGGGGATCAGCTCTGGGGCCAACGTCCTGACTTTC. Translation: CASSLVGGGISSGANVLTF.

This chain's CDR3 is CASSKQGCYEQYF. The CDR3 nucleotides are TGTGCCAGCAGCAAACAGGGATGCTACGAGCAGTACTTC. This rearrangement joins TRBV21-1 to TRBJ2-7; whether TRBD1, the table's D call, matches the DNA was not checked. TRBV21-1 is designated a pseudogene. The length of the CDR3 is 13 residues.

The chain has TRBV5-1 and TRBJ2-5, with 8 bases fitting TRBD2. TRBJ2-7 explains the end of the DNA better; the J call may be wrong. This CDR3 is 13 amino acids long. Germline V CDR1 and CDR2: SGHRS, YFSETQ. The CDR3 here is CASKRGSSYEQYF. Here the CDR3 DNA reads TGCGCCAGCAAGCGGGGGAGCTCCTACGAGCAGTACTTC.

This sequence joins TRBV5-4 and TRBJ1-1, with unresolved D. The CDR3 runs 14 residues. The V gene's germline CDR1 is SGHNT and CDR2 YYREEE (reference sequence). V lost 1 base, J lost 8 bases, and 15 bases lay in between. The CDR3 reads CASSLNLESPEAFF. DNA of the CDR3: TGTGCCAGCAGCTTGAACCTAGAATCCCCCGAAGCTTTCTTT.

CDR3 loop: CASSPPANTEAFF. CDR3 nucleotides: TGTGCCAGCTCACCACCAGCGAACACTGAAGCTTTCTTT. The genes are TRBV18 and TRBJ1-1; D gene uncertain. V dropped 0 bases and J dropped 1 base, with 3 bases sitting between them. The CDR3 has 13 amino acids. Germline CDR1 reads KGHSH; CDR2 reads LQKENI.

The chain is built from TRBV4-1 and TRBJ2-1; 11 bases match TRBD2. The V gene's germline CDR1 is MGHRA and CDR2 YSYEKL. V trimming: 4 bases; J trimming: 0 bases; junction bases outside the gene matches: 11. CDR3 length: 19 amino acids. This CDR3 is CASSPWGLAVPSSYNEQFF. CDR3 DNA sequence: TGCGCCAGCAGCCCGTGGGGACTAGCGGTCCCGAGCTCCTACAATGAGCAGTTCTTC.

The table lists this clone with a few counts. This sequence joins TRBV4-1 and TRBJ2-7, with 9 bases aligning to TRBD1. The CDR3 covers 16 residues. CDR1 is MGHRA, CDR2 YSYEKL, per germline. V gave up 4 bases and J gave up 4 bases; unmatched junction bases: 11. CDR3 in amino acids: CASSPSAGTGNYEQYF. The DNA of the CDR3 is TGCGCCAGCAGCCCGAGCGCCGGGACAGGGAATTACGAGCAGTACTTC.

The chain carries TRBV4-2 and TRBJ1-2, with TRBD1 as a possible D gene (5 bases). The CDR3 totals 15 residues. V dropped 4 bases and J dropped 4 bases, with 16 bases sitting between them. Germline CDR1 LGHNA, CDR2 YNFKEQ. The DNA for the CDR3 is TGTGCCAGCAGCCTTTCGCTGACAGCGCGCTATGGCTACACCTTC. Its protein is CASSLSLTARYGYTF.

The V and J genes are TRBV19 and TRBJ1-6, with D possibly matching TRBD1 (6 bases). Germline V CDR1 and CDR2: LNHDA, SQIVND (reference sequence). The CDR3 is 15 amino acids. Trimming pared 5 bases from V and 6 bases from J, leaving 14 bases between. CDR3: CASSGGGSPNSPLHF. The CDR3 DNA reads TGTGCCAGTAGTGGGGGGGGCAGTCCTAATTCACCCCTCCACTTT.

The chain combines TRBV18 with TRBJ1-2; D remains unclear. Per the germline V gene, CDR1 is KGHSH and CDR2 is LQKENI. This CDR3 is built from 14 residues. V was trimmed by 3 bases and J by 4 bases, leaving 12 bases between them. In DNA, the CDR3 is TGTGCCAGCTCACCCGACGGAGAAACCTATGGCTACACCTTC. Protein: CASSPDGETYGYTF.

This rearrangement joins TRBV6-5 to TRBJ2-7; 10 nucleotides agree with TRBD1. CDR3 length: 15 residues. Germline values: CDR1 MNHEY, CDR2 SVGAGI. Trimming took 1 base from V and 2 from J; bases not matched to a gene: 2. The chain's CDR3 is CASSYLGQGAYEQYF. CDR3 in DNA: TGTGCCAGCAGTTACTTAGGACAGGGGGCCTACGAGCAGTACTTC.

The chain is built from TRBV4-1 and TRBJ1-2; D not resolved. The CDR3 contains 14 residues. The V gene lost 4 bases and the J gene lost 4 bases, with 13 bases spanning the gap. Germline V gene data show CDR1 as MGHRA and CDR2 as YSYEKL. CDR3 protein: CASSPEGRSYGYTF. As DNA, the CDR3 is TGCGCCAGCAGCCCTGAAGGGAGATCCTATGGCTACACCTTC.

The rearrangement uses TRBV7-9 and TRBJ1-1, with D perhaps TRBD1 (5 bases). CDR1 SEHNR and CDR2 FQNEAQ come from the germline V gene (reference sequence). The CDR3 has 14 residues. V was trimmed by 5 bases and J by 1 base, leaving 11 bases between them. CDR3 nucleotide sequence: TGTGCCAGCAGCCCGTCCGACAGGAACACTGAAGCTTTCTTT. This gives the protein CASSPSDRNTEAFF.

V is TRBV2 and J is TRBJ2-1, with 7 positions matching TRBD2. V gave up 6 bases and J gave up 6 bases; unmatched junction bases: 2. In germline, CDR1 is SNHLY, CDR2 FYNNEI. The CDR3 extends over 12 amino acids. The chain's CDR3 is CASRTSSNEQFF. CDR3 nucleotides: TGTGCCAGCAGGACTAGCTCCAATGAGCAGTTCTTC.

Only one count was recorded for this clone. The chain uses TRBV5-4 and TRBJ1-1; a possible D gene is TRBD1 (6 bases). CDR1 and CDR2 (germline): SGHNT, YYREEE (reference sequence). This CDR3 has 14 amino acids. V lost 2 bases, J lost 1 base, and 9 bases lay in between. CDR3 sequence reads: CASSFRDKNTEAFF. CDR3 DNA sequence: TGTGCCAGCAGCTTCCGGGACAAGAACACTGAAGCTTTCTTT.

V is TRBV2 and J is TRBJ2-2; possible D gene TRBD2, 6 bases. V was clipped by 1 base and J by 6 bases, with 6 bases between them. Germline-derived CDR1 and CDR2 are SNHLY and FYNNEI. The CDR3 is 13 amino acids. The CDR3 DNA sequence: TGTGCCAGCAGTGAAGGGGAGGCCGGGGAGCTGTTTTTT. The encoded protein is CASSEGEAGELFF.